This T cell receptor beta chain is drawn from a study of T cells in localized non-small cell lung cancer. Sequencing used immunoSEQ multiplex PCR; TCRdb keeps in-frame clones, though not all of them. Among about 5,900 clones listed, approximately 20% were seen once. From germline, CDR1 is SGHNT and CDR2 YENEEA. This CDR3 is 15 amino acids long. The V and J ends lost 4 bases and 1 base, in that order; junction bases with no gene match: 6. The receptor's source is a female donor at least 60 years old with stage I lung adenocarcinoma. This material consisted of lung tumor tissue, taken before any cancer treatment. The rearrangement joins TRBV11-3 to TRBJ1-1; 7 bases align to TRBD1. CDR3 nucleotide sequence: TGTGCCAGCAGCTGGGGGGGGACAGAGAACACTGAAGCTTTCTTT. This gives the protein CASSWGGTENTEAFF.